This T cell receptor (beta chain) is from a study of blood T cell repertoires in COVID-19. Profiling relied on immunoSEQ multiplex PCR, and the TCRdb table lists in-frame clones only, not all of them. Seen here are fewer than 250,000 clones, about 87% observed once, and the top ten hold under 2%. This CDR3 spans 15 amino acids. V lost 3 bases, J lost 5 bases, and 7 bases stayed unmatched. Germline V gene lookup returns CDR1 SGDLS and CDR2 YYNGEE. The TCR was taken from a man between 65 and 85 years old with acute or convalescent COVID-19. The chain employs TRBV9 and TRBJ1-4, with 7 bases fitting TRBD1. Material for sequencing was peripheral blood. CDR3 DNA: TGTGCCAGCAGCGCCTCACAGGGGCCAAATGAAAAACTGTTTTTT. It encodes CASSASQGPNEKLFF.